This T cell receptor beta chain was captured by sequencing in a study of Graves' ophthalmopathy and Graves' hyperthyroidism. Germline-derived CDR1 and CDR2 are ENHRY and SYGVKD. The CDR3 totals 15 residues. Clinical symptoms, serum thyroxine, TRAb, thyroid ultrasound and orbital computed tomography were relied on for diagnosis. The TCR beta CDR3 regions underwent amplification from RNA transcripts. HTBI primers served in a first-round RT-PCR, which a second-round multiplex PCR followed. TCRdb reanalysed the multiplex PCR reads using MiXCR and keeps one entry per CDR3 protein. The top ten hold 3.5% to 5% of the sample, which has around 590,000 distinct CDR3 sequences, under 45% seen once. Study-level points and caveats: In blood appeared most of the expanded thyroid clonotypes whose frequency exceeded 0.001.

On this clonotype itself: Its target is not known. A read error may account for a junction end that differs from germline.

The sequence was obtained from an adult man with Graves' hyperthyroidism. V and J are TRBV10-3 and TRBJ2-5, with D possibly TRBD1 on 6 matching bases. Sequenced sample: peripheral blood or thyroid tissue (not recorded which). This CDR3 is CASSDPTGNQETQYF. For the CDR3, the DNA is TGTGCCAGCAGTGACCCTACAGGGAACCAAGAGACCCAGTACTTC.